This paragraph covers one T cell receptor (beta chain) sequence. Its antigen is currently unknown. Assay: immunoSEQ multiplex PCR; the TCRdb copy retains only in-frame clones and omits some. The sample contains more than 150,000 clones, 87% of which appear only once. The data were taken from a study of Ad26.COV2.S vaccination and SARS-CoV-2 variants. General observations from the study: TCR breadth and depth analyses may have underestimated total T cell responses. Following vaccination, spike-specific CD8+ and CD4+ T cell responses reportedly exhibited substantial breadth.

This CDR3 has 15 residues. Per germline, CDR1 SGHTS and CDR2 YDEGEE. Trimming left V 7 bases short and J 11 bases short, with 25 bases between. This receptor was identified in a human donor who had recovered from COVID-19. V is TRBV5-8 and J is TRBJ1-5, with D possibly matching TRBD1 (5 bases). The specimen was peripheral blood, collected after recovery from COVID-19. The DNA for the CDR3 is TGTGCCAGCCTCACGGGACGCCCTGCCTGGGGGACCCAGCATTTT. Translating it yields CASLTGRPAWGTQHF.